The next 27 T cell receptor beta chains were all read from a single sample in a study of human T cells and chemical hapten exposure. TCRdb processed the RACE reads anew with MiXCR; each CDR3 protein has one entry. The data hold tens of thousands of distinct CDR3 sequences, with under 12% observed a single time. Time point specified: patch test 1, 2 weeks after DPC sensitization. As for treatment: therapeutic diphenylcyclopropenone sensitization with weekly scalp DPC. Specimen: whole blood, collected in connection with sensitization to the hapten diphenylcyclopropenone (DPC). The receptor source for this set is a man aged 35 to 55 with alopecia areata. Some clones in this sample may be carry-over from other donors' samples.

This clonotype was observed a few times. V is TRBV6-5 and J is TRBJ2-3; D remains unclear. From germline, CDR1 is MNHEY and CDR2 SVGAGI. V was shortened by 2 bases and J by 5 bases, with 11 bases between the two germline ends. The CDR3 length is 14 residues. The CDR3 spells CASSYKGWIDTQYF. The CDR3 DNA reads as TGTGCCAGCAGTTACAAGGGCTGGATAGATACGCAGTATTTT.

This clonotype was detected only a few times. The chain combines TRBV20-1 with TRBJ1-1; no definite D call. Germline values: CDR1 DFQATT, CDR2 SNEGSKA (reference sequence). The CDR3 is 12 amino acids. V was clipped by 4 bases and J by 4 bases, with 10 bases between them. CDR3 sequence: CSANGGLTEAFF. Here the CDR3 DNA reads TGCAGTGCTAACGGAGGGCTCACTGAAGCTTTCTTT.

This clonotype was observed a few times. The chain couples TRBV20-1 to TRBJ2-2; TRBD2 might be the D (5 bases). Germline assignment: CDR1 DFQATT and CDR2 SNEGSKA (reference sequence). The CDR3 contains 16 residues. Trimming left V 4 bases short and J 0 bases short, with 15 bases between. The CDR3 sequence is CSATPVGRANTGELFF. The CDR3 bases are TGCAGTGCTACCCCCGTCGGGCGGGCGAACACCGGGGAGCTGTTTTTT.

This clonotype was observed a few times. The chain recombines TRBV7-2 with TRBJ2-3, with 10 bases matching TRBD2. J was trimmed by 4 bases and V by 4 bases; bases with no gene match: 5. The CDR3 has 15 amino acids. CDR1 and CDR2 (germline): SGHTA, FQGNSA. The CDR3 nucleotides are TGTGCCAGCAGCTCTCTAGCGGGAGCCCCAGATACGCAGTATTTT. Translating gives CASSSLAGAPDTQYF.

This clonotype was detected ten times or more. The chain carries TRBV12-3 or TRBV12-4 and TRBJ1-4, with a weak D call TRBD1 (5 bases). The germline V and J ends were trimmed by 6 bases and 5 bases, with 16 bases remaining between them. This CDR3 has 15 residues. CDR3 sequence reads: CASSPGGGENEKLFF. In DNA, the CDR3 is TGTGCCAGCAGCCCCGGTGGGGGGGAGAATGAAAAACTGTTTTTT.

The chain couples TRBV6-2 or TRBV6-3 to TRBJ2-5; no clear D gene. The germline CDR1 and CDR2 sequences are MNHEY and SVGEGT. Trimming stripped 10 bases from V and 5 bases from J, with 17 bases between. The CDR3 loop spans 13 amino acids. CDR3 nucleotides: TGTGCCACCAAAGTTCCCGGTCTCGAGACCCAGTACTTC. Protein product: CATKVPGLETQYF.

This clonotype was seen many times. V and J are TRBV10-3 and TRBJ2-7; 10 bases map to TRBD2. This CDR3 is built from 14 residues. Trimming took 2 bases from V and 4 from J; bases not matched to a gene: 2. Germline CDR1 and CDR2: ENHRY and SYGVKD. CDR3 protein: CAISESGRVYEQYV. CDR3 nucleotide sequence: TGTGCCATCAGTGAGAGCGGGAGGGTATACGAGCAGTACGTC.

This rearrangement joins TRBV7-9 to TRBJ2-4; perhaps TRBD2 as D (5 bases). This CDR3 spans 15 amino acids. Germline V CDR1 and CDR2: SEHNR, FQNEAQ (reference sequence). Trimming took off 5 bases at V and 2 bases at J, with 13 bases between the two ends. DNA for the CDR3: TGTGCCAGCAGCCAACCTTTAGCGTCCAAAAACATTCAGTACTTC. This translates into CASSQPLASKNIQYF.

This clonotype was found a few times. The chain recombines TRBV7-9 with TRBJ2-3; TRBD1 might be the D (6 bases). The CDR3 extends over 17 amino acids. The germline V gene has CDR1 SEHNR and CDR2 FQNEAQ (reference sequence). V was cut by 1 base and J by 2 bases, with 16 bases left in between. The CDR3 loop reads CASSLGTALIITDTQYF. The CDR3 DNA is TGTGCCAGCAGCTTAGGGACAGCTTTGATCATCACAGATACGCAGTATTTT.

This clonotype has at least ten counts. The chain carries TRBV29-1 and TRBJ1-5, with 7 bases aligning to TRBD1. The CDR3 sequence is 12 residues long. Per germline, CDR1 SQVTM and CDR2 ANQGSEA. With V trimmed by 4 bases and J by 7 bases, 4 bases remained unmatched. In DNA form, the CDR3 reads TGCAGCGTTGGCCAGGGGGGGCAGCCCCAGCATTTT. Translating gives CSVGQGGQPQHF.

The chain joins TRBV6-1 to TRBJ1-4; a weak D match, TRBD1 (5 bases). Trimming left V 0 bases short and J 1 base short, with 12 bases between. The CDR3 is 17 amino acids. Germline CDR1 MNHNS, CDR2 SASEGT. The CDR3: CASSEARQRVTNEKLFF. The CDR3 nucleotides are TGTGCCAGCAGTGAAGCGCGACAGAGGGTAACTAATGAAAAACTGTTTTTT.

V is TRBV28 and J is TRBJ2-7; possible D gene TRBD2, 5 bases. The germline gives CDR1 MDHEN, CDR2 SYDVKM. V was trimmed by 5 bases and J by 0 bases, leaving 14 bases between them. The CDR3 runs to 15 residues. CDR3 loop: CASSLSTGSSYEQYF. The CDR3 bases are TGTGCCAGCAGTCTCTCGACGGGAAGCTCCTACGAGCAGTACTTC.

This clonotype occurred a few times. The V call is TRBV25-1, the J call TRBJ1-5, with TRBD1 matching over 9 bases. The CDR3 covers 15 residues. Germline lookup yields CDR1 MGHDK and CDR2 SYGVNS. V dropped 4 bases and J dropped 2; count of bases not matched to a gene: 3. Here the CDR3 DNA reads TGTGCCAGCAGTGCGACAGGGGGAGGCAATCAGCCCCAGCATTTT. Its protein product is CASSATGGGNQPQHF.

This clonotype appeared a few times. This chain's CDR3 is CSATLAGGINEQFF. The CDR3 DNA follows: TGCAGCGCCACCCTAGCGGGAGGTATCAATGAGCAGTTCTTC. This sequence joins TRBV29-1 and TRBJ2-1, with 11 nucleotides matching TRBD2. Germline V gene lookup returns CDR1 SQVTM and CDR2 ANQGSEA. The V gene end was trimmed by 7 bases and the J gene end by 6 bases; junction bases not matched to a gene: 8. This CDR3 has 14 residues.

This clonotype was found a few times. The V call is TRBV7-2, the J call TRBJ1-1, with 8 bases that match TRBD1. J lost 0 bases, V lost 5 bases, and 8 bases had no gene match. Germline V gives CDR1 SGHTA, CDR2 FQGNSA. The CDR3 has 16 amino acids. The CDR3: CASSPRQGRVNTEAFF. The CDR3 DNA is TGTGCCAGCAGCCCCCGACAGGGGAGAGTGAACACTGAAGCTTTCTTT.

This rearrangement joins TRBV5-1 to TRBJ2-3; D is possibly TRBD1 (6 bases). The germline V gene encodes CDR1 SGHRS and CDR2 YFSETQ. CDR3 length: 14 residues. V shed 6 bases and J shed 0 bases, with 11 bases lying between them. CDR3 in amino acids: CASMRDTSTDTQYF. CDR3 DNA: TGCGCCAGCATGAGGGACACAAGCACAGATACGCAGTATTTT.

In this sample, this clonotype turned up once. The rearrangement links TRBV29-1 to TRBJ2-2; D gene unclear. Looked up from germline, CDR1 is SQVTM and CDR2 is ANQGSEA. The CDR3 has 14 residues. The ends were cut back, 7 bases at V and 6 bases at J, with 18 bases in the middle. The CDR3 region is CSAVVRAYAGELFF. The CDR3 region has the DNA TGCAGCGCGGTGGTCCGGGCGTACGCCGGGGAGCTGTTTTTT.

By frequency in the sample, this clonotype is medium-sized. The V gene is TRBV20-1, the J gene TRBJ2-7; D is perhaps TRBD1 (7 bases). The CDR3 is 12 residues long. Germline values: CDR1 DFQATT, CDR2 SNEGSKA (reference sequence). As DNA, the CDR3 is TGCAGCTACTCGGCCAGGGGGGACGAGCAGTACTTC. It encodes CSYSARGDEQYF.

V usage is TRBV7-2 and J usage is TRBJ2-5; D assignment may be TRBD1 or TRBD2 (5 bases each). The CDR3 sequence is 14 residues long. Trimming stripped 5 bases from V and 2 bases from J, with 12 bases between. Per germline, CDR1 SGHTA and CDR2 FQGNSA. DNA of the CDR3: TGTGCCAGCAGCCCACCGGGACCACAAGAGACCCAGTACTTC. Its translation: CASSPPGPQETQYF. Based on the CDR3 plus reference TRBV7-2 and TRBJ2-5, the full variable domain is GAGVSQSPSNKVTEKGKDVELRCDPISGHTALYWYRQSLGQGLEFLIYFQGNSAPDKSGLPSDRFSAERTGGSVSTLTIQRTQQEDSAVYLCASSPPGPQETQYFGPGTRLLVL.

This clonotype was found a few times. The chain joins TRBV5-1 to TRBJ1-1; TRBD1 aligns across 7 bases. The CDR3 is 15 residues long. Trimming removed 2 bases from V and 1 base from J; junction bases left unmatched: 5. Germline CDR1 SGHRS, CDR2 YFSETQ. CDR3 DNA: TGCGCCAGCAGCTTAAGGGGACAGACGAACACTGAAGCTTTCTTT. This translates into CASSLRGQTNTEAFF.

There are many counts of this clonotype. V is TRBV14 and J is TRBJ2-2; D remains ambiguous. Germline V gene lookup returns CDR1 SGHDN and CDR2 FVKESK. The CDR3 covers 11 residues. V was trimmed by 8 bases and J by 3 bases, leaving 4 bases between them. CDR3: CASGYTGELFF. The CDR3 nucleotides read TGTGCCAGCGGATACACCGGGGAGCTGTTTTTT.

The chain carries TRBV28 and TRBJ2-7, with 13 positions matching TRBD2. The V and J ends lost 6 bases and 10 bases, in that order; junction bases with no gene match: 9. The CDR3 length is 14 residues. The germline V gene has CDR1 MDHEN and CDR2 SYDVKM. CDR3 in amino acids: CASSPLRTSGSQYF. The CDR3, as DNA: TGTGCCAGCAGCCCACTGAGGACTAGCGGGAGTCAGTACTTC. The whole variable domain, remainder taken from reference TRBV28 and TRBJ2-7, is DVKVTQSSRYLVKRTGEKVFLECVQDMDHENMFWYRQDPGLGLRLIYFSYDVKMKEKGDIPEGYSVSREKKERFSLILESASTNQTSMYLCASSPLRTSGSQYFGPGTRLTVT.

The chain employs TRBV7-8 and TRBJ1-4, with D unresolved. V lost 6 bases to trimming and J lost 1 base, with 15 bases between them. Germline CDR1 SGHVS, CDR2 FQNEAQ. The CDR3 is made up of 16 amino acids. The CDR3 here is CASRVAAGRTNEKLFF. The CDR3 nucleotides read TGTGCCAGCAGGGTGGCGGCCGGGAGAACTAATGAAAAACTGTTTTTT.

The table lists this clonotype with a few counts. This chain uses TRBV4-1 with TRBJ1-2; D gene uncertain. CDR1 is MGHRA and CDR2 is YSYEKL in the germline V gene. The V and J ends lost 2 bases and 8 bases respectively, with 15 bases between them. The CDR3 has 14 residues. In DNA form, the CDR3 reads TGCGCCAGCAGCCAACCCCCCGAAGGGAGCGGCTACACCTTC. This encodes CASSQPPEGSGYTF.

This clonotype was seen ten or more times. The chain uses TRBV3-1 and TRBJ1-1; 7 nucleotides match TRBD1. Germline trimming cut 3 bases from V and 10 bases from J; bases unmatched to any gene: 5. Germline assignment: CDR1 LGHDT and CDR2 YNNKEL (reference sequence). The CDR3 length is 12 residues. The CDR3: CASSQETGRAFF. CDR3 nucleotide sequence: TGTGCCAGCAGCCAGGAGACAGGGAGAGCTTTCTTT. Based on the CDR3 plus reference TRBV3-1 and TRBJ1-1, the full variable domain is DTAVSQTPKYLVTQMGNDKSIKCEQNLGHDTMYWYKQDSKKFLKIMFSYNNKELIINETVPNRFSPKSPDKAHLNLHINSLELGDSAVYFCASSQETGRAFFGQGTRLTVV.

This clonotype was counted a few times. The chain is built from TRBV20-1 and TRBJ1-2; no firm D call. The germline CDR1 and CDR2 sequences are DFQATT and SNEGSKA (reference sequence). The CDR3 sequence is 13 residues long. V was cut by 4 bases and J by 4 bases, with 13 bases left in between. CDR3 loop: CSATGDSPYGYTF. The CDR3 DNA reads TGCAGTGCTACGGGAGATTCGCCCTATGGCTACACCTTC.

The gene calls are TRBV27 and TRBJ1-2, with 11 bases lining up with TRBD1. CDR3 length: 16 residues. Looked up from germline, CDR1 is MNHEY and CDR2 is SMNVEV (reference sequence). V shed 6 bases, J shed 3 bases, and the junction held 9 bases outside the gene matches. Here the CDR3 reads CASSATDRGLYYGYTF. CDR3 coding DNA: TGTGCCAGCAGCGCAACGGACAGGGGGCTGTACTATGGCTACACCTTC.